A single sample is the source of the 16 T cell receptor beta chains below, sequenced in a study of vaccination effects on CD4 cells after COVID-19. Sequenced by immunoSEQ multiplex PCR; TCRdb stores in-frame clones only, minus some. The table has around 55,000 clones, roughly 70% seen once; the top ten hold around 17%. No antigen has been identified for these receptors. The ViraFEST assay expanded antigen-specific CD4+ T cells with viral peptide pools before sequencing. CD4+ T cells were isolated after less than 12 days of culture. Vaccinated participants had no history of SARS-CoV-2 infection and tested negative for nucleocapsid antibodies. The sequences come from CD4+ T cells from PBMCs cultured with SARS-CoV-2 spike peptides, collected before COVID-19 vaccination. These receptors were obtained from a human donor who received a COVID-19 vaccine.

CDR3 in DNA: TGTGCCAGCAGTTACCGCCGGCCGCCGGGGGACGAGCAGTACTTC. Translating gives CASSYRRPPGDEQYF. The gene calls are TRBV6-6 and TRBJ2-7, with a weak D call TRBD2 (6 bases). This CDR3 is built from 15 residues. From germline, CDR1 is MNHNY and CDR2 SVGAGI (reference sequence). V lost 2 bases, J lost 5 bases, and 16 bases lay in between.

The chain is built from TRBV20-1 and TRBJ1-1; no definite D call. CDR3 length: 8 amino acids. Germline V gives CDR1 DFQATT, CDR2 SNEGSKA (reference sequence). The CDR3 DNA is TGCAGGGCCACTGAAGCTTTCTTT. This encodes CRATEAFF.

V is TRBV28 and J is TRBJ1-2; D unclear. The CDR3 is 13 amino acids. Germline V gene lookup returns CDR1 MDHEN and CDR2 SYDVKM. V dropped 3 bases and J dropped 4 bases, with 9 bases sitting between them. The CDR3 DNA reads TGTGCCAGCAGTTTCACCTTCGGCTATGGCTACACCTTC. Protein sequence: CASSFTFGYGYTF.

This chain uses TRBV19 with TRBJ1-6, with TRBD1 as a possible D gene (6 bases). Trimming shortened V by 3 bases and J by 7 bases, and 13 bases separated the two germline ends. CDR3 length: 15 amino acids. Per the germline V gene, CDR1 is LNHDA and CDR2 is SQIVND (reference sequence). CDR3 sequence: CASSIETGPNSPLHF. The CDR3 nucleotides read TGTGCCAGTAGTATTGAGACAGGACCAAATTCACCCCTCCACTTT.

The V gene is TRBV28, the J gene TRBJ1-1, with D possibly matching TRBD1 (5 bases). Trimming took 5 bases from V and 1 from J, leaving 14 bases between them. The V gene's germline CDR1 is MDHEN and CDR2 SYDVKM. The CDR3 consists of 15 residues. DNA for the CDR3: TGTGCCAGCAGTCCACGGGACGGCCCGAACACTGAAGCTTTCTTT. Its translation: CASSPRDGPNTEAFF.

The rearrangement joins TRBV7-8 to TRBJ1-3; D remains ambiguous. CDR3 size: 14 residues. In germline, CDR1 is SGHVS, CDR2 FQNEAQ. Trimming stripped 2 bases from V and 0 bases from J, with 5 bases between. The CDR3 spells CASSLRLSGNTIYF. CDR3 coding DNA: TGTGCCAGCAGCTTACGACTCTCTGGAAACACCATATATTTT.

This rearrangement joins TRBV6-5 to TRBJ1-4; 10 bases agree with TRBD1. The CDR3 consists of 16 residues. V lost 3 bases and J lost 7; bases outside the gene matches: 8. Germline V CDR1 and CDR2: MNHEY, SVGAGI. The CDR3 DNA is TGTGCCAGCAGTTATTCGCCGGGACAGGGGAGTGAAAAACTGTTTTTT. Protein: CASSYSPGQGSEKLFF.

The CDR3, as DNA: TGTGCCAGCAGACTAGGTTGGGGTGAGCAGTTCTTC. This encodes CASRLGWGEQFF. The chain combines TRBV6-5 with TRBJ2-1, with a weak D call TRBD2 (5 bases). V dropped 6 bases and J dropped 9 bases, with 12 bases sitting between them. Germline V gene lookup returns CDR1 MNHEY and CDR2 SVGAGI. This CDR3 region has 12 residues.

This chain connects TRBV5-8 to TRBJ2-2, with TRBD2 matching over 15 bases. The CDR3 length is 18 residues. Germline V gene data show CDR1 as SGHTS and CDR2 as YDEGEE. V lost 4 bases to trimming and J lost 5 bases; unmatched junction nucleotides: 9. The CDR3 here is CASSRGLAGGPITGELFF. CDR3 DNA sequence: TGTGCCAGCAGCCGCGGACTAGCGGGAGGGCCAATAACCGGGGAGCTGTTTTTT.

This clone has just a few counts. The J gene is TRBJ1-4, the V gene TRBV2; tentative D call: TRBD1 (5 bases). Germline values: CDR1 SNHLY, CDR2 FYNNEI. Trimming cost V 6 bases and J 12 bases, with 11 bases left between them. CDR3 length: 11 amino acids. This chain's CDR3 is CASSGTWELFF. The CDR3 coding sequence is TGTGCCAGCAGCGGGACTTGGGAACTGTTTTTT. Full variable domain (rest looked up from reference TRBV2 and TRBJ1-4): EPEVTQTPSHQVTQMGQEVILRCVPISNHLYFYWYRQILGQKVEFLVSFYNNEISEKSEIFDDQFSVERPDGSNFTLKIRSTKLEDSAMYFCASSGTWELFFGSGTQLSVL.

This chain connects TRBV6-2 or TRBV6-3 to TRBJ2-7; D call uncertain. The CDR3 sequence is 13 residues long. CDR1 and CDR2 from the germline V gene are MNHEY and SVGEGT. V was cut by 4 bases and J by 6 bases, with 13 bases left in between. CDR3 amino acids: CASSWTELVEQYF. DNA for the CDR3: TGTGCCAGCAGTTGGACGGAATTAGTCGAGCAGTACTTC.

The chain employs TRBV12-3 or TRBV12-4 and TRBJ1-6; D is uncertain. Trimming removed 2 bases at V and 6 bases at J, with 5 bases between. The CDR3 is made up of 13 amino acids. DNA of the CDR3: TGTGCCAGCAGTTTAAACCCTAATTCACCCCTCCACTTT. The encoded protein is CASSLNPNSPLHF.

This clone was recorded only once. The rearrangement links TRBV7-9 to TRBJ1-5, with D perhaps TRBD1 (5 bases). V was trimmed by 5 bases and J by 9 bases, leaving 26 bases between them. CDR3 size: 17 residues. The germline V gene encodes CDR1 SEHNR and CDR2 FQNEAQ (reference sequence). Written as DNA, the CDR3 is TGTGCCAGCAGCGCCATAGGAGCCGACGGGGTTAGGGGGCCCCAGCATTTT. Protein product: CASSAIGADGVRGPQHF.

This clone was seen just once. The J gene is TRBJ1-5, the V gene TRBV19; possible D gene TRBD1, 6 bases. The CDR3 is 15 residues long. Between the trimmed V and J ends, which lost 5 bases and 4 bases, there was a span of 15 bases. CDR1 LNHDA and CDR2 SQIVND come from the germline V gene (reference sequence). The CDR3 loop reads CASSLIGQTNQPQHF. The CDR3 DNA follows: TGTGCCAGTAGTCTTATAGGACAGACGAATCAGCCCCAGCATTTT.

This clone came up a few times. The chain combines TRBV5-6 with TRBJ1-4; a possible D gene is TRBD1 (6 bases). V lost 7 bases and J lost 5, with 12 bases in between. The CDR3 has 13 amino acids. Per the germline V gene, CDR1 is SGHDT and CDR2 is YYEEEE. This chain's CDR3 is CASRGQLNEKLFF. The CDR3 DNA is TGTGCCAGCCGAGGACAGCTGAATGAAAAACTGTTTTTT.

The chain links TRBV3-1 (or the pseudogene TRBV3-2) to TRBJ1-5; D might be TRBD1 (6 bases). Germline CDR1 and CDR2: LGHDT and YNNKEL (reference sequence). The CDR3 sequence is 12 residues long. V was shortened by 8 bases and J by 7 bases, with 12 bases between the two germline ends. CDR3 in amino acids: CASAPGAQPQHF. CDR3 in DNA: TGTGCCAGCGCACCAGGGGCGCAGCCCCAGCATTTT.